Each of the 32 T cell receptor beta chains below was sequenced from the same sample in a study of cytomegalovirus exposure and HLA in healthy donors. The protocol was immunoSEQ multiplex PCR, while the TCRdb copy is restricted to in-frame clones and leaves out a portion. The repertoire holds roughly 120,000 clones, approximately 88% seen once, with around 2% in the top ten. Material for sequencing was PBMCs. The receptors shown here come from a man aged 18-30 years in good health and CMV-seronegative.

The chain couples TRBV7-9 to TRBJ1-2, with D maybe TRBD1 (6 bases). The germline CDR1 and CDR2 sequences are SEHNR and FQNEAQ (reference sequence). The CDR3 has 14 residues. Trimming left V 2 bases short and J 3 bases short, with 10 bases between. CDR3 sequence reads: CASSLSQGDYGYTF. CDR3 sequence (DNA): TGTGCCAGCAGCTTATCACAGGGAGACTATGGCTACACCTTC.

Here the CDR3 DNA reads TGTGCCAGCAGCGACAGGGGATGGGATCAGCCCCAGCATTTT. The encoded protein is CASSDRGWDQPQHF. The chain uses TRBV6-1 and TRBJ1-5; 8 bases map to TRBD1. The CDR3 spans 14 residues. Germline V lookup: CDR1 MNHNS, CDR2 SASEGT. Trimming cost V 6 bases and J 5 bases; bases outside gene matches: 6.

The genes are TRBV18 and TRBJ2-7, with D perhaps TRBD1 (6 bases). This CDR3 has 15 amino acids. Germline assignment: CDR1 KGHSH and CDR2 LQKENI. Trimming stripped 3 bases from V and 5 bases from J, with 17 bases between. The CDR3 sequence is CASSPLRGPGDEQYF. CDR3 DNA: TGTGCCAGCTCACCTCTCCGGGGTCCAGGGGACGAGCAGTACTTC.

V is TRBV4-3 and J is TRBJ2-7; TRBD2 matches at 7 bases. Germline V CDR1 and CDR2: LGHNA, YSLEER. Germline trimming cut 1 base from V and 3 bases from J; bases unmatched to any gene: 9. The CDR3 totals 16 residues. The CDR3 sequence is CASSQAREAANYEQYF. In DNA form, the CDR3 reads TGCGCCAGCAGCCAAGCCCGGGAGGCAGCTAACTACGAGCAGTACTTC.

The chain has TRBV14 and TRBJ2-7, with 10 bases aligning to TRBD1. CDR3 length: 15 residues. V was pared by 6 bases and J by 5 bases, with 10 bases of the junction left unmatched. Per the germline V gene, CDR1 is SGHDN and CDR2 is FVKESK. Here the CDR3 reads CASSLPGQGYHEQYF. CDR3 DNA: TGTGCCAGCAGTCTTCCGGGACAGGGGTACCACGAGCAGTACTTC.

The gene calls are TRBV28 and TRBJ1-2; D might be TRBD1 (5 bases). In germline, CDR1 is MDHEN, CDR2 SYDVKM. The ends were cut back, 6 bases at V and 2 bases at J, with 22 bases in the middle. The CDR3 runs to 17 residues. As DNA, the CDR3 is TGTGCCAGCAGCCCGACCCACGCCTTTCGGGGGAACTATGGCTACACCTTC. It specifies CASSPTHAFRGNYGYTF.

The chain couples TRBV5-1 to TRBJ1-2; 9 bases map to TRBD1. The V gene's germline CDR1 is SGHRS and CDR2 YFSETQ. Trimming cost V 5 bases and J 4 bases; bases outside gene matches: 18. CDR3 length: 18 residues. The CDR3 here is CASRSFGTGSGSGYGYTF. DNA for the CDR3: TGCGCCAGCAGATCTTTCGGGACAGGGAGTGGTAGTGGCTATGGCTACACCTTC.

This sequence joins TRBV2 and TRBJ1-6, with 8 bases that match TRBD1. CDR3 size: 16 residues. In germline, CDR1 is SNHLY, CDR2 FYNNEI. The junction had 6 bases not matched to a gene; V was cut back by 6 bases and J by 2 bases. CDR3 region: CASRTDRATYNSPLHF. CDR3 nucleotide sequence: TGTGCCAGCAGAACGGACAGGGCCACCTATAATTCACCCCTCCACTTT.

This rearrangement joins TRBV6-1 to TRBJ1-5, with D perhaps TRBD1 (5 bases). Per the germline V gene, CDR1 is MNHNS and CDR2 is SASEGT. The CDR3 is 18 residues long. The V gene lost 3 bases and the J gene lost 3 bases, with 21 bases spanning the gap. CDR3 in amino acids: CASSDILGTGLLNQPQHF. DNA of the CDR3: TGTGCCAGCAGTGATATATTGGGCACAGGACTACTCAATCAGCCCCAGCATTTT.

J is TRBJ2-1 and V is TRBV5-1; 8 nucleotides align to TRBD2. V lost 0 bases, J lost 3 bases, and 2 bases stayed unmatched. CDR3 size: 15 residues. Germline V gene lookup returns CDR1 SGHRS and CDR2 YFSETQ. CDR3 residues: CASSLVAGGYNEQFF. In nucleotides, the CDR3 is TGCGCCAGCAGCTTGGTCGCGGGAGGCTACAATGAGCAGTTCTTC. Using reference TRBV5-1 and TRBJ2-1 for the parts outside the CDR3, the full variable domain is KAGVTQTPRYLIKTRGQQVTLSCSPISGHRSVSWYQQTPGQGLQFLFEYFSETQRNKGNFPGRFSGRQFSNSRSEMNVSTLELGDSALYLCASSLVAGGYNEQFFGPGTRLTVL.

The J gene is TRBJ1-3, the V gene TRBV5-1; no clear D gene. CDR3 length: 14 amino acids. With 2 bases removed from V and 0 bases from J, the gap between germline ends came to 6 bases. Germline assignment: CDR1 SGHRS and CDR2 YFSETQ. The CDR3 spells CASSFGNSGNTIYF. CDR3 sequence (DNA): TGCGCCAGCAGCTTCGGGAACTCTGGAAACACCATATATTTT.

V gene TRBV30 combines with J gene TRBJ2-1; TRBD1 agrees at 10 bases. This CDR3 comprises 15 residues. With V trimmed by 3 bases and J by 6 bases, 8 bases remained unmatched. Looked up from germline, CDR1 is GTSNPN and CDR2 is SVGIG (reference sequence). CDR3: CAWSLTRDRGNEQFF. CDR3 sequence (DNA): TGTGCCTGGAGCCTAACCCGGGACAGGGGCAATGAGCAGTTCTTC.

The chain couples TRBV9 to TRBJ1-2, with unresolved D. This CDR3 has 11 residues. The ends were cut back, 5 bases at V and 7 bases at J, with 9 bases in the middle. Germline-derived CDR1 and CDR2 are SGDLS and YYNGEE. CDR3 sequence: CASSSWSGYTF. In DNA form, the CDR3 reads TGTGCCAGCAGTTCGTGGAGTGGCTACACCTTC.

J is TRBJ1-3 and V is TRBV28; D is ambiguous. Trimming removed 4 bases from V and 0 bases from J, with 10 bases in between. Germline assignment: CDR1 MDHEN and CDR2 SYDVKM. The CDR3 totals 15 residues. The CDR3 here is CASSSVGSSGNTIYF. The CDR3 DNA sequence: TGTGCCAGCAGTTCTGTCGGGTCCTCTGGAAACACCATATATTTT.

The chain links TRBV7-8 to TRBJ1-3; no clear D. CDR3 length equals 16 residues. Germline CDR1 SGHVS, CDR2 FQNEAQ. Between the trimmed V and J ends, which lost 5 bases and 1 base, there was a span of 15 bases. The CDR3: CASSPLNSGSGNTIYF. The DNA for the CDR3 is TGTGCCAGCAGCCCCCTGAATTCGGGTTCTGGAAACACCATATATTTT.

There are a few counts of this clone. The chain employs TRBV5-1 and TRBJ2-7, with D perhaps matching TRBD2 (6 bases). Germline CDR1 reads SGHRS; CDR2 reads YFSETQ. CDR3 size: 14 residues. Trimming took off 0 bases at V and 2 bases at J, with 9 bases between the two ends. The CDR3 DNA reads TGCGCCAGCAGCTTGGCCGCGGGGCCCTACGAGCAGTACTTC. Residues: CASSLAAGPYEQYF.

There are a few counts of this clone. This chain connects TRBV5-4 to TRBJ1-2, with 12 bases fitting TRBD1. CDR1 and CDR2 (germline): SGHNT, YYREEE (reference sequence). V was pared by 6 bases and J by 7 bases, with 10 bases of the junction left unmatched. This CDR3 has 15 amino acids. DNA for the CDR3: TGTGCCAGCAACCCTCAGGGACAGGGGGCTGGTGGCTACACCTTC. Translation gives CASNPQGQGAGGYTF.

DNA of the CDR3: TGTGCCAGCTCATCGGAGCAGGGGTATAGCAATCAGCCCCAGCATTTT. Its protein product is CASSSEQGYSNQPQHF. The chain carries TRBV18 and TRBJ1-5, with TRBD1 as a possible D gene (6 bases). The CDR3 sequence is 16 residues long. Trimming took off 5 bases at V and 0 bases at J, with 14 bases between the two ends. The germline gives CDR1 KGHSH, CDR2 LQKENI.

This chain uses TRBV9 with TRBJ2-5; TRBD1 aligns across 7 bases. The CDR3 extends over 17 amino acids. Germline V gene data show CDR1 as SGDLS and CDR2 as YYNGEE. V dropped 0 bases and J dropped 0; count of bases not matched to a gene: 8. CDR3 protein: CASSVGLGTVNQETQYF. The CDR3 nucleotides read TGTGCCAGCAGCGTAGGATTGGGGACAGTAAACCAAGAGACCCAGTACTTC.

V is TRBV7-2 and J is TRBJ2-5; no definite D call. Trimming took off 1 base at V and 2 bases at J, with 8 bases between the two ends. Looked up from germline, CDR1 is SGHTA and CDR2 is FQGNSA. The CDR3 runs 14 residues. The CDR3 region has the DNA TGTGCCAGCAGCTTAGTGGTCGGTCAAGAGACCCAGTACTTC. It yields the protein CASSLVVGQETQYF.

The rearrangement uses TRBV28 and TRBJ1-5, with unresolved D. The V and J ends lost 2 bases and 2 bases respectively, with 4 bases between them. There are 13 residues in the CDR3. The germline CDR1 and CDR2 sequences are MDHEN and SYDVKM. CDR3 residues: CASSLTGNQPQHF. The CDR3, as DNA: TGTGCCAGCAGTTTAACGGGCAATCAGCCCCAGCATTTT.

The CDR3 protein is CASSLGRADEQFF. As DNA, the CDR3 is TGTGCCAGCAGCTTAGGCAGGGCAGATGAGCAGTTCTTC. The genes are TRBV11-3 and TRBJ2-1, with a weak D call TRBD1 (5 bases). The CDR3 covers 13 residues. Per the germline V gene, CDR1 is SGHNT and CDR2 is YENEEA. Trimming stripped 1 base from V and 8 bases from J, with 9 bases between.

This chain's CDR3 is CASSWPGTSNSYEQYF. In DNA, the CDR3 is TGTGCCAGCAGCTGGCCCGGGACATCGAACTCCTACGAGCAGTACTTC. The chain is built from TRBV7-2 and TRBJ2-7, with a possible D match to TRBD1 (6 bases). The length of the CDR3 is 16 residues. CDR1 SGHTA and CDR2 FQGNSA come from the germline V gene. Deletions cut 4 bases from V and 0 bases from J, with 16 bases between. The full variable domain, its missing parts supplied by reference TRBV7-2 and TRBJ2-7, is GAGVSQSPSNKVTEKGKDVELRCDPISGHTALYWYRQSLGQGLEFLIYFQGNSAPDKSGLPSDRFSAERTGGSVSTLTIQRTQQEDSAVYLCASSWPGTSNSYEQYFGPGTRLTVT.

The chain carries TRBV11-2 and TRBJ1-2; no clear D gene. V was pared by 5 bases and J by 8 bases, with 12 bases between. The CDR3 has 12 residues. Germline values: CDR1 SGHAT, CDR2 FQNNGV. This CDR3 is CASSPVRYGYTF. In nucleotides, the CDR3 is TGTGCCAGCAGCCCCGTGCGTTACGGCTACACCTTC.

V and J are TRBV6-5 and TRBJ2-3, with D uncertain. The CDR3 spans 13 residues. CDR1 and CDR2 from the germline V gene are MNHEY and SVGAGI. Trimming took off 4 bases at V and 0 bases at J, with 5 bases between the two ends. The CDR3: CASSFLSTDTQYF. The CDR3 DNA sequence: TGTGCCAGCAGTTTTCTAAGCACAGATACGCAGTATTTT.

This clone was seen once. The chain uses TRBV6-1 and TRBJ2-1, with D perhaps TRBD1 (5 bases). The CDR3 contains 16 residues. The V gene's germline CDR1 is MNHNS and CDR2 SASEGT. V lost 4 bases and J lost 1, with 14 bases in between. In nucleotides, the CDR3 is TGTGCCAGCAGTGGGGGCAGAACCGGGTCCTACAATGAGCAGTTCTTC. It specifies CASSGGRTGSYNEQFF.

This rearrangement joins TRBV7-2 to TRBJ2-7, with 9 bases lining up with TRBD2. The CDR3 consists of 15 residues. V lost 5 bases, J lost 2 bases, and 7 bases stayed unmatched. Germline V lookup: CDR1 SGHTA, CDR2 FQGNSA. The CDR3: CASSDTSGGPYEQYF. In DNA form, the CDR3 reads TGTGCCAGCAGCGATACCAGCGGGGGGCCCTACGAGCAGTACTTC.

V gene TRBV19 combines with J gene TRBJ2-7, with TRBD1 as a possible D gene (6 bases). CDR3 length: 12 residues. The V gene's germline CDR1 is LNHDA and CDR2 SQIVND (reference sequence). The germline V and J ends were trimmed by 6 bases and 5 bases, with 11 bases remaining between them. The CDR3 nucleotides are TGTGCCAGTAGCCCAGGGGTCCACGAGCAGTACTTC. Encoded protein: CASSPGVHEQYF.

The V gene is TRBV11-2, the J gene TRBJ1-1; no clear D. Germline assignment: CDR1 SGHAT and CDR2 FQNNGV. CDR3 length: 14 amino acids. V lost 1 base and J 4 bases, leaving 10 bases between the germline ends. The DNA of the CDR3 is TGTGCCAGCAGCTTAGCCCCCCGGGGCACTGAAGCTTTCTTT. Translating gives CASSLAPRGTEAFF.

CDR3 coding DNA: TGTGCCAGCAGTTACGTGGCGGACAAATATCAGCCCCAGCATTTT. This encodes CASSYVADKYQPQHF. The chain employs TRBV6-6 and TRBJ1-5; a weak D match, TRBD1 (5 bases). The CDR3 runs to 15 residues. Per the germline V gene, CDR1 is MNHNY and CDR2 is SVGAGI (reference sequence). The V gene lost 2 bases and the J gene lost 5 bases, with 13 bases spanning the gap.

The rearrangement joins TRBV5-1 to TRBJ2-7; 8 nucleotides line up with TRBD1. Germline CDR1 SGHRS, CDR2 YFSETQ. This CDR3 contains 11 residues. The junction had 2 bases not matched to a gene; V was cut back by 0 bases and J by 12 bases. CDR3 sequence (DNA): TGCGCCAGCAGCTTGGAGGGACAGGTGTACTTC. Its translation is CASSLEGQVYF.

This chain uses TRBV27 with TRBJ1-2, with 7 bases identical to TRBD1. V lost 6 bases to trimming and J lost 3 bases; unmatched junction nucleotides: 4. The CDR3 covers 13 residues. CDR1 MNHEY and CDR2 SMNVEV come from the germline V gene (reference sequence). This CDR3 reads CASRTGTDYGYTF. As DNA, the CDR3 is TGTGCCAGCAGAACCGGGACAGACTATGGCTACACCTTC.